A single sample gave rise to the 20 T cell receptor beta chains below, sequenced in a study of blood T cell repertoires in COVID-19. Profiling relied on immunoSEQ multiplex PCR, and the TCRdb table lists in-frame clones only, not all of them. The sample contains more than 85,000 clones, roughly four fifths of which appear only once. The sample was peripheral blood. All receptors derive from a woman aged 55-75 years with acute or convalescent COVID-19.

V usage is TRBV5-5 and J usage is TRBJ2-7, with 10 bases aligning to TRBD2. Germline-derived CDR1 and CDR2 are SGHKS and YYEKEE (reference sequence). CDR3 size: 14 residues. V shed 4 bases and J 4 bases; nucleotides not matched to a gene: 5. The CDR3 nucleotides are TGTGCCAGCAGCGCCCTAGCGGGGGTTTACGAGCAGTACTTC. As protein: CASSALAGVYEQYF.

This clone was detected only a few times. CDR3: CASSQDRDYDSGANVLTF. CDR3 DNA sequence: TGCGCCAGCAGCCAAGACCGGGACTACGACTCTGGGGCCAACGTCCTGACTTTC. The gene calls are TRBV4-3 and TRBJ2-6; 7 positions match TRBD2. This CDR3 is built from 18 residues. V shed 0 bases, J shed 0 bases, and the junction held 5 bases outside the gene matches. Germline CDR1 and CDR2: LGHNA and YSLEER.

This clone was observed a few times. The chain has TRBV24-1 and TRBJ1-5, with D uncertain. The CDR3 runs 15 residues. Germline loops: CDR1 KGHDR, CDR2 SFDVKD. Deletions cut 3 bases from V and 7 bases from J, with 15 bases between. The CDR3 coding sequence is TGTGCCACCAGTGATGAGAGGGCGGTAGGGCAGCCCCAGCATTTT. It codes for CATSDERAVGQPQHF.

This rearrangement joins TRBV27 to TRBJ2-3, with D tentatively TRBD1 (6 bases). There are 13 residues in the CDR3. The ends were cut back, 6 bases at V and 2 bases at J, with 9 bases in the middle. Germline-derived CDR1 and CDR2 are MNHEY and SMNVEV (reference sequence). CDR3 in DNA: TGTGCCAGCAGAACAGGGTTCACAGATACGCAGTATTTT. This encodes CASRTGFTDTQYF.

V gene TRBV6-2 or TRBV6-3 combines with J gene TRBJ1-2, with D possibly being TRBD1 (6 bases). V lost 2 bases, J lost 7 bases, and 11 bases lay in between. Looked up from germline, CDR1 is MNHEY and CDR2 is SVGEGT. This CDR3 is built from 13 residues. The CDR3 sequence is CASSYPGQSGYTF. The CDR3 DNA sequence: TGTGCCAGCAGTTACCCCGGACAGTCTGGCTACACCTTC.

J is TRBJ1-5 and V is TRBV4-2; the D is unclear. Trimming shortened V by 1 base and J by 5 bases, and 6 bases separated the two germline ends. The CDR3 contains 13 residues. The germline V gene has CDR1 LGHNA and CDR2 YNFKEQ. The CDR3 is CASSQAGDQPQHF. DNA for the CDR3: TGTGCCAGCAGCCAAGCCGGGGATCAGCCCCAGCATTTT.

About this clone itself: Different DNA sequences within this sample yield the same CDR3. The rearrangement uses TRBV5-1 and TRBJ1-1, with TRBD1 identical over 10 bases. The CDR3 runs 12 residues. J gave up 9 bases and V 4 bases, and 3 bases lay outside the gene matches. The germline CDR1 and CDR2 sequences are SGHRS and YFSETQ. The CDR3 nucleotides read TGCGCCAGCAGCATTGACAGGGGGCAAGCTTTCTTT. Amino acid sequence: CASSIDRGQAFF.

This clone occurred a few times. This rearrangement joins TRBV18 to TRBJ1-2, with D uncertain. The V end was cut by 6 bases, the J end by 4 bases, with 12 bases between. Germline CDR1 and CDR2: KGHSH and LQKENI. The CDR3 is made up of 13 amino acids. The CDR3 sequence: CASSPAVLYGYTF. In DNA form, the CDR3 reads TGTGCCAGCTCCCCGGCGGTCCTCTATGGCTACACCTTC. The variable domain in full, completed from reference TRBV18 and TRBJ1-2, reads NAGVMQNPRHLVRRRGQEARLRCSPMKGHSHVYWYRQLPEEGLKFMVYLQKENIIDESGMPKERFSAEFPKEGPSILRIQQVVRGDSAAYFCASSPAVLYGYTFGSGTRLTVV.

The rearrangement links TRBV9 to TRBJ1-1, with TRBD1 as a possible D gene (5 bases). The CDR3 is 14 residues long. Trimming cost V 4 bases and J 4 bases, with 14 bases left between them. Germline CDR1 reads SGDLS; CDR2 reads YYNGEE. The CDR3 DNA follows: TGTGCCAGCAGCTTTAAGCCCGGGGGCACTGAAGCTTTCTTT. It is translated as CASSFKPGGTEAFF.

This chain links TRBV6-5 with TRBJ2-7; the match to TRBD1 covers 11 bases. Germline V CDR1 and CDR2: MNHEY, SVGAGI. The CDR3 runs to 13 residues. V trimming: 10 bases; J trimming: 6 bases; junction bases outside the gene matches: 8. Here the CDR3 reads CANGQGAPGEQYF. For the CDR3, the DNA is TGTGCCAACGGACAGGGGGCACCTGGCGAGCAGTACTTC.

The chain has TRBV28 and TRBJ1-1, with D unresolved. V lost 1 base and J 7 bases, leaving 16 bases between the germline ends. The CDR3 loop spans 15 amino acids. The germline V gene has CDR1 MDHEN and CDR2 SYDVKM. The CDR3 reads CASSLSLGGLNEAFF. Written as DNA, the CDR3 is TGTGCCAGCAGTTTATCCTTAGGAGGGCTTAATGAAGCTTTCTTT. Full variable domain (missing parts from reference TRBV28 and TRBJ1-1): DVKVTQSSRYLVKRTGEKVFLECVQDMDHENMFWYRQDPGLGLRLIYFSYDVKMKEKGDIPEGYSVSREKKERFSLILESASTNQTSMYLCASSLSLGGLNEAFFGQGTRLTVV.

The V gene is TRBV28, the J gene TRBJ2-5; D perhaps matches TRBD1 (6 bases). V gave up 7 bases and J gave up 7 bases, with 25 bases separating them. The V gene's germline CDR1 is MDHEN and CDR2 SYDVKM. This CDR3 is built from 16 residues. This chain's CDR3 is CASTNHREPATVTQYF. The DNA of the CDR3 is TGTGCCAGCACCAATCACAGGGAACCGGCTACGGTGACCCAGTACTTC. Filled out from reference TRBV28 and TRBJ2-5, the complete variable domain reads DVKVTQSSRYLVKRTGEKVFLECVQDMDHENMFWYRQDPGLGLRLIYFSYDVKMKEKGDIPEGYSVSREKKERFSLILESASTNQTSMYLCASTNHREPATVTQYFGPGTRLLVL.

The chain has TRBV19 and TRBJ1-5, with unresolved D. CDR1 is LNHDA and CDR2 is SQIVND in the germline V gene (reference sequence). V was trimmed by 3 bases and J by 1 base, leaving 7 bases between them. The CDR3 runs 14 residues. The CDR3 coding sequence is TGTGCCAGTAGTATGGGCCTCAGCAATCAGCCCCAGCATTTT. Its protein product is CASSMGLSNQPQHF.

V and J are TRBV30 and TRBJ1-2; the D gene is possibly TRBD1 (5 bases). The ends were cut back, 5 bases at V and 5 bases at J, with 18 bases in the middle. Germline V gene sequence: CDR1 GTSNPN, CDR2 SVGIG (reference sequence). The CDR3 has 14 residues. The CDR3: CAWGVTTERYGYTF. The DNA for the CDR3 is TGTGCCTGGGGGGTAACGACAGAGCGATATGGCTACACCTTC.

The chain employs TRBV18 and TRBJ1-5; weak D call: TRBD1 (6 bases). CDR1 and CDR2 from the germline V gene are KGHSH and LQKENI. CDR3 length: 15 amino acids. V was clipped by 6 bases and J by 3 bases, with 15 bases between them. The CDR3 sequence: CASSRDITDNQPQHF. In DNA form, the CDR3 reads TGTGCCAGCTCCCGGGACATCACTGACAATCAGCCCCAGCATTTT.

In DNA form, the CDR3 reads TGCAGTGCTAGAGATGACTGGAGCTACACCTTC. This sequence encodes CSARDDWSYTF. The V gene is TRBV20-1, the J gene TRBJ1-2; the D is unclear. This CDR3 has 11 residues. Germline lookup yields CDR1 DFQATT and CDR2 SNEGSKA (reference sequence). V was trimmed by 0 bases and J by 9 bases, leaving 8 bases between them.

The rearrangement uses TRBV5-4 and TRBJ2-1; 10 bases match TRBD2. The CDR3 is 15 residues long. Germline V gives CDR1 SGHNT, CDR2 YYREEE (reference sequence). V lost 1 base to trimming and J lost 7 bases; unmatched junction nucleotides: 5. CDR3: CASSLMLAGVNEQFF. In DNA, the CDR3 is TGTGCCAGCAGCTTGATGCTAGCGGGGGTTAATGAGCAGTTCTTC.

The V call is TRBV6-2 or TRBV6-3, the J call TRBJ1-5; TRBD1 matches 7 bases. The CDR3 is made up of 14 amino acids. Germline CDR1 and CDR2: MNHEY and SVGEGT. J lost 6 bases, V lost 2 bases, and 4 bases had no gene match. The CDR3 loop is CASSYKGAGQPQHF. CDR3 DNA: TGTGCCAGCAGTTACAAGGGGGCAGGTCAGCCCCAGCATTTT.

The chain employs TRBV2 and TRBJ1-2; 8 positions match TRBD1. J gave up 4 bases and V 10 bases, and 11 bases lay outside the gene matches. This CDR3 region has 14 residues. Germline assignment: CDR1 SNHLY and CDR2 FYNNEI. CDR3 nucleotides: TGTGCCATCACAAGCGACAGGGGCAGCTATGGCTACACCTTC. Residues: CAITSDRGSYGYTF.

The genes are TRBV6-5 and TRBJ2-7; 9 bases match TRBD2. Per germline, CDR1 MNHEY and CDR2 SVGAGI. V shed 7 bases, J shed 0 bases, and the junction held 7 bases outside the gene matches. The CDR3 sequence is 15 residues long. CDR3 residues: CASIPSGARSYEQYF. For the CDR3, the DNA is TGTGCCAGCATTCCTAGCGGGGCCCGCTCCTACGAGCAGTACTTC.